The present entry profiles one TCR beta chain with its context. No antigen is known for it. The data stem from a study of identical twins. Study observations and caveats: High-abundance cord blood beta clonotypes had fewer insertions; memory repertoires showed none. Beta out-of-frame sequences showed weaker excess sharing between twins.

TCRdb re-called the 5' RACE reads through MiXCR, storing one row per CDR3 protein. The sample has around 690,000 distinct CDR3 sequences, approximately 22% seen once. The V gene end was trimmed by 6 bases and the J gene end by 5 bases; junction bases not matched to a gene: 7. This CDR3 contains 14 residues. Germline V gene sequence: CDR1 DFQATT, CDR2 SNEGSKA (reference sequence). This sample also belongs to another study, concerning T cells expressing NK-cell markers. That study adds: There were seven HCMV-seropositive donors and one seronegative donor among the eight sequenced.

This receptor was taken from a woman under 30 in good health. The chain links TRBV20-1 to TRBJ2-1; TRBD2 agrees at 10 bases. The sample comprised PBMCs. The CDR3 reads CSAPLAGDNNEQFF. CDR3 coding DNA: TGCAGTGCGCCGCTAGCGGGAGATAACAATGAGCAGTTCTTC.